This T cell receptor (beta chain) was found in a study of response to subunit inactivated influenza vaccine. Deletions cut 2 bases from V and 13 bases from J, with 14 bases between. The CDR3 runs 12 residues. Germline V gene data show CDR1 as ENHRY and CDR2 as SYGVKD. TCRdb analysed the RT-PCR reads with MiXCR anew, one entry per CDR3 protein. Among 550,000 to 800,000 distinct CDR3 sequences listed, 15% to 19% were seen once. This clonotype occurred a few times. Its antigen is currently unknown. The study, taken as a whole, reports: The authors offered the suggestion that each seasonal influenza vaccination recruits few new T cells.

J is TRBJ2-5 and V is TRBV10-3, with D possibly being TRBD1 (5 bases). The specimen comprised PBMCs from blood, sampled 11 to 12 days after vaccination. The receptor's source is a man aged 50 to 59 who received an inactivated influenza vaccine. The chain's CDR3 is CAISEPGNGAYF. CDR3 coding DNA: TGTGCCATCAGTGAGCCCGGTAATGGGGCGTACTTC.